This is a list of T cell receptor beta chains from one sample in a study of T cells in Graves' hyperthyroidism and ophthalmopathy. TCRdb recomputed calls from the multiplex PCR reads with MiXCR, one row per CDR3 protein. Of hundreds of thousands of distinct CDR3 sequences listed, approximately 15% are singletons. Material for sequencing was blood. The receptors were sampled from a woman younger than 35 with Graves' hyperthyroidism. Both conserved end residues are part of each CDR3. The D gene is left open where the match is weak. The size field is filled for only some rows; it gives once, few, many or a size class.

few	TRBV30	TRBJ1-2	-	CAWSTEGGGKKVGYTF	TGTGCCTGGAGTACCGAGGGGGGAGGCAAAAAGGTGGGCTACACCTTC
many	TRBV7-6	TRBJ2-7	TRBD1	CASRNRRQGGRIKSYEQYF	TGTGCCAGCCGTAACCGGAGACAGGGGGGTAGAATCAAATCCTACGAGCAGTACTTC
many	TRBV28	TRBJ1-1	-	CASSSPGRTLNTEAFF	TGTGCCAGCAGTTCCCCAGGGAGGACTCTGAACACTGAAGCTTTCTTT
many	TRBV7-2	TRBJ2-2	-	CASSYAWAGRTGELFF	TGTGCCAGCAGCTACGCCTGGGCAGGGCGCACCGGGGAGCTGTTTTTT
few	TRBV9	TRBJ1-5	-	CASSVDSSNQPQHF	TGTGCCAGCAGCGTCGACAGTAGCAATCAGCCCCAGCATTTT
-	TRBV6-2/TRBV6-3	TRBJ2-5	-	CASSYSSGASGTQYF	TGTGCCAGCAGTTACTCTTCAGGGGCCTCAGGGACCCAGTACTTC
few	TRBV7-2	TRBJ2-4	TRBD2	CASSVGGNIQYF	TGTGCCAGCAGCGTGGGAGGGAACATTCAGTACTTC
many	TRBV7-2	TRBJ2-1	TRBD2	CASRFRGGGNEQFF	TGTGCCAGCAGATTCCGGGGCGGGGGCAATGAGCAGTTCTTC
many	TRBV3-1	TRBJ2-1	-	CASSQVFYEQFF	TGTGCCAGCAGCCAAGTGTTCTATGAGCAGTTCTTC
-	TRBV5-1	TRBJ1-4	-	CASSLESAANEKLFF	TGCGCCAGCAGCTTGGAGTCAGCAGCTAATGAAAAACTGTTTTTT
-	TRBV10-1	TRBJ1-6	-	CASSPGRESPLHF	TGCGCCAGCAGTCCAGGCCGAGAGTCACCCCTCCACTTT
many	TRBV6-1	TRBJ2-2	TRBD2	CASSVTSGRTGELFF	TGTGCCAGCAGTGTTACTAGCGGGAGGACGGGGGAGCTGTTTTTT
many	TRBV3-1	TRBJ2-5	TRBD2	CASSLAGALTQYF	TGTGCCAGCAGCCTAGCGGGAGCGTTGACCCAGTACTTC
-	TRBV2	TRBJ2-1	-	CASKEPWTVQFF	TGTGCCAGCAAAGAACCCTGGACGGTACAGTTCTTC
-	TRBV12-3/TRBV12-4	TRBJ2-3	-	CASGYSTDTQYF	TGTGCCAGCGGTTACAGCACAGATACGCAGTATTTT
many	TRBV2	TRBJ2-2	-	CASSPPGSNTGELFF	TGTGCCAGCAGTCCCCCGGGATCGAACACCGGGGAGCTGTTTTTT
-	TRBV10-3	TRBJ2-1	TRBD2	CAINGGSGNEQFF	TGTGCCATCAACGGCGGGAGTGGGAATGAGCAGTTCTTC
-	TRBV5-1	TRBJ1-1	-	CASSRGWMDGNTEAFF	TGCGCCAGCAGCCGTGGATGGATGGACGGGAACACTGAAGCTTTCTTT
many	TRBV30	TRBJ1-4	-	CAWSVQAGEREKLFF	TGTGCCTGGAGTGTACAGGCAGGGGAACGAGAAAAACTGTTTTTT
-	TRBV18	TRBJ1-1	TRBD1	CASSPRQGAKFGTEAFF	TGTGCCAGCTCACCGAGGCAGGGGGCAAAGTTTGGCACTGAAGCTTTCTTT
many	TRBV5-8	TRBJ1-6	-	CASSLSGWISYNSPLHF	TGTGCCAGCAGCTTGTCGGGGTGGATTTCCTATAATTCACCCCTCCACTTT
-	TRBV5-1	TRBJ2-5	TRBD1	CASSASTGATETQYF	TGCGCCAGCAGCGCCTCGACAGGGGCGACGGAGACCCAGTACTTC
-	TRBV18	TRBJ2-1	TRBD2	CASSLTSGGGSYNKQFF	TGTGCCAGCTCACTTACTAGCGGAGGAGGCTCCTACAATAAGCAGTTCTTC
-	TRBV4-2	TRBJ2-7	TRBD1	CASSQGSGQGWAYEQYF	TGTGCCAGCAGCCAAGGGTCGGGACAGGGGTGGGCCTACGAGCAGTACTTC
many	TRBV11-2	TRBJ2-1	-	CASSLERGPSSYNEQFF	TGTGCCAGCAGCTTAGAACGCGGGCCAAGCTCCTACAATGAGCAGTTCTTC
many	TRBV7-2	TRBJ2-7	-	CASSFGSGPAYEQYF	TGTGCCAGCAGCTTTGGGTCCGGGCCCGCCTACGAGCAGTACTTC
many	TRBV3-1	TRBJ2-5	-	CASSLRLVVMYF	TGTGCCAGCAGCCTCAGATTGGTCGTGATGTACTTC
many	TRBV30	TRBJ1-5	-	CAWSGAGTKWRDQPQHF	TGTGCCTGGAGTGGGGCCGGGACCAAATGGCGCGATCAGCCCCAGCATTTT
-	TRBV6-2/TRBV6-3	TRBJ2-1	-	CASSYSGPYNEQFF	TGTGCCAGCAGTTACAGCGGCCCCTACAATGAGCAGTTCTTC
once	TRBV5-8	TRBJ2-1	TRBD2	CASSRPREVAGGRNNEQFF	TGCGCCAGCAGCCGTCCCAGGGAGGTAGCGGGAGGGAGGAACAATGAGCAGTTCTTC
few	TRBV27	TRBJ1-2	-	CASGEGVGYGYTF	TGTGCCAGCGGCGAGGGGGTAGGGTATGGCTACACCTTC
few	TRBV5-4	TRBJ2-2	TRBD1	CASSSRTGSNTGELFF	TGTGCCAGCAGCTCCCGGACAGGCTCGAACACCGGGGAGCTGTTTTTT
few	TRBV18	TRBJ2-1	TRBD1	CASSKRQGKQNNEQFF	TGTGCCAGCTCAAAAAGACAGGGGAAGCAGAACAATGAGCAGTTCTTC
many	TRBV6-1	TRBJ2-1	TRBD2	CASTQFSGTSYNEQFF	TGTGCCAGCACCCAATTTAGCGGGACCTCCTACAATGAGCAGTTCTTC
many	TRBV5-5	TRBJ2-3	-	CASRGGAYEDTQYF	TGTGCCAGCAGAGGCGGGGCGTATGAAGATACGCAGTATTTT
-	TRBV19	TRBJ1-4	TRBD1	CASSTIPGGRDEKLFF	TGTGCCAGTAGTACCATCCCAGGGGGCAGGGATGAAAAACTGTTTTTT
few	TRBV19	TRBJ2-1	-	CASSIASWNNEQFF	TGTGCCAGTAGTATCGCTAGCTGGAACAATGAGCAGTTCTTC
-	TRBV15	TRBJ2-3	TRBD2	CATSNPGGLGLGDTQYF	TGTGCCACCAGCAACCCGGGGGGACTTGGGTTGGGAGATACGCAGTATTTT
many	TRBV12-3/TRBV12-4	TRBJ2-1	-	CASSLPGYNEQFF	TGTGCCAGCAGTTTACCCGGTTACAATGAGCAGTTCTTC
once	TRBV27	TRBJ1-5	-	CASSPWWASNQPQHF	TGTGCCAGCAGTCCCTGGTGGGCTAGCAATCAGCCCCAGCATTTT